One and the same sample provided the 25 T cell receptor beta chains below, sequenced in a study of lymphopenia after photon versus proton radiotherapy. Profiling relied on immunoSEQ multiplex PCR, and the TCRdb table lists in-frame clones only, not all of them. The repertoire holds tens of thousands of clones, around 90% seen once, with about a sixth in the top ten. Specimen: peripheral blood, collected from a patient treated with photon-based radiotherapy. These receptor sequences come from a woman in her forties with cholangiocarcinoma.

This rearrangement joins TRBV18 to TRBJ2-2; the D gene could be TRBD1 or TRBD2 (6 bases each). The V end was cut by 3 bases, the J end by 1 base, with 9 bases between. Germline values: CDR1 KGHSH, CDR2 LQKENI. The CDR3 runs 15 residues. The CDR3 sequence is CASSPRGLNTGELFF. CDR3 sequence (DNA): TGTGCCAGCTCACCTCGGGGGCTGAACACCGGGGAGCTGTTTTTT.

J is TRBJ2-5 and V is TRBV7-9, with 7 nucleotides matching TRBD1. V was pared by 5 bases and J by 4 bases, with 13 bases of the junction left unmatched. Germline lookup yields CDR1 SEHNR and CDR2 FQNEAQ (reference sequence). The CDR3 has 16 amino acids. CDR3 region: CASSPSQGPSLETQYF. The DNA for the CDR3 is TGTGCCAGCAGCCCCTCACAGGGGCCTTCACTAGAGACCCAGTACTTC.

The chain carries TRBV5-1 and TRBJ2-1; TRBD2 aligns across 14 bases. J lost 9 bases, V lost 4 bases, and 9 bases had no gene match. Germline V gene lookup returns CDR1 SGHRS and CDR2 YFSETQ. This CDR3 is 16 amino acids long. CDR3 DNA: TGCGCCAGCAGCCCTTCGACTAGCGGGGGGGACGGTGAGCAGTTCTTC. It specifies CASSPSTSGGDGEQFF.

The rearrangement links TRBV2 to TRBJ2-7, with a weak D call TRBD1 (7 bases). Between the trimmed V and J ends, which lost 6 bases and 2 bases, there was a span of 11 bases. CDR1 SNHLY and CDR2 FYNNEI come from the germline V gene. CDR3 size: 13 residues. The CDR3 bases are TGTGCCAGCAGGCGGGACAGCCCCTACGAGCAGTACTTC. Translated: CASRRDSPYEQYF.

V gene TRBV9 combines with J gene TRBJ1-1, with TRBD1 identical over 8 bases. Germline V gene data show CDR1 as SGDLS and CDR2 as YYNGEE. This CDR3 spans 16 amino acids. V gave up 4 bases and J gave up 0 bases; unmatched junction bases: 8. CDR3 bases: TGTGCCAGCAGCCCCGACAGGGGCAGGATGAACACTGAAGCTTTCTTT. Its translation is CASSPDRGRMNTEAFF.

The V call is TRBV5-8, the J call TRBJ1-1, with D perhaps matching TRBD1 (6 bases). CDR1 is SGHTS, CDR2 YDEGEE, per germline. The CDR3 covers 15 residues. Trimming pared 8 bases from V and 5 bases from J, leaving 22 bases between. The CDR3 loop is CASHEERRGITEAFF. Here the CDR3 DNA reads TGTGCCAGTCATGAAGAGCGCAGGGGCATAACTGAAGCTTTCTTT.

This clone was picked up one time. The J gene is TRBJ2-3, the V gene TRBV7-9; D is possibly TRBD2 (6 bases). The V end was cut by 5 bases, the J end by 0 bases, with 21 bases between. This CDR3 spans 18 amino acids. CDR1 and CDR2 from the germline V gene are SEHNR and FQNEAQ (reference sequence). The CDR3: CASSDRDLYSFSTDTQYF. CDR3 sequence (DNA): TGTGCCAGCAGCGACCGGGACTTATACTCTTTTAGCACAGATACGCAGTATTTT.

The V call is TRBV5-1, the J call TRBJ2-5; 7 bases map to TRBD2. CDR1 is SGHRS and CDR2 is YFSETQ in the germline V gene. V lost 1 base and J lost 3; bases outside the gene matches: 6. The CDR3 is 15 amino acids. The CDR3 sequence: CASSLTLADEETQYF. The CDR3 DNA reads TGCGCCAGCAGCTTGACCCTAGCGGACGAAGAGACCCAGTACTTC.

The chain joins TRBV19 to TRBJ2-1, with D perhaps TRBD2 (5 bases). Germline V gene lookup returns CDR1 LNHDA and CDR2 SQIVND (reference sequence). The CDR3 is 14 amino acids. V shed 7 bases and J shed 9 bases, with 19 bases lying between them. CDR3 sequence: CASKNRGSSSEQFF. CDR3 nucleotides: TGTGCCAGTAAGAATCGGGGTAGCAGTTCTGAGCAGTTCTTC.

The chain uses TRBV30 and TRBJ1-5; D is uncertain. V was shortened by 4 bases and J by 2 bases, with 9 bases between the two germline ends. This CDR3 is 13 amino acids long. Germline V gene sequence: CDR1 GTSNPN, CDR2 SVGIG (reference sequence). The CDR3 region is CAWTGGGNQPQHF. The DNA of the CDR3 is TGTGCCTGGACGGGTGGGGGCAATCAGCCCCAGCATTTT.

The chain has TRBV5-6 and TRBJ2-2; tentatively, D is TRBD1 (5 bases). Trimming left V 1 base short and J 1 base short, with 11 bases between. CDR1 is SGHDT, CDR2 YYEEEE, per germline. The CDR3 loop spans 16 amino acids. The CDR3 here is CASSLFAQGNTGELFF. As DNA, the CDR3 is TGTGCCAGCAGCTTGTTCGCTCAGGGGAACACCGGGGAGCTGTTTTTT.

The chain is built from TRBV28 and TRBJ2-2, with D perhaps given as TRBD1 or TRBD2 (6 bases each). Between the trimmed V and J ends, which lost 7 bases and 4 bases, there was a span of 10 bases. The CDR3 is 13 amino acids. The germline CDR1 and CDR2 sequences are MDHEN and SYDVKM. The CDR3 sequence: CASKGGGTGELFF. The CDR3 region has the DNA TGTGCCAGCAAGGGGGGAGGCACCGGGGAGCTGTTTTTT.

V gene TRBV7-9 combines with J gene TRBJ2-2, with D hard to call. V was shortened by 1 base and J by 1 base, with 4 bases between the two germline ends. This CDR3 is 14 amino acids long. Germline V gives CDR1 SEHNR, CDR2 FQNEAQ (reference sequence). CDR3 loop: CASSLVGNTGELFF. The CDR3 bases are TGTGCCAGCAGCTTAGTTGGGAACACCGGGGAGCTGTTTTTT.

The V call is TRBV4-1, the J call TRBJ1-3; D is perhaps TRBD1 (5 bases). Germline values: CDR1 MGHRA, CDR2 YSYEKL. The CDR3 runs to 18 residues. V shed 0 bases and J shed 4 bases, with 19 bases lying between them. Written as DNA, the CDR3 is TGCGCCAGCAGCCAAGAAGGGGCAGTCACAGCGTCCGGAAACACCATATATTTT. It encodes CASSQEGAVTASGNTIYF.

The V gene is TRBV6-1, the J gene TRBJ1-1; 8 bases are a match to TRBD1. The junction had 7 bases not matched to a gene; V was cut back by 1 base and J by 9 bases. The CDR3 has 14 residues. Germline V gene data show CDR1 as MNHNS and CDR2 as SASEGT. Here the CDR3 DNA reads TGTGCCAGCAGTGAAGTCCCCGGACAGGGAAAAGCTTTCTTT. It specifies CASSEVPGQGKAFF.

The chain combines TRBV7-9 with TRBJ2-5; D is unclear. V was trimmed by 1 base and J by 0 bases, leaving 9 bases between them. This CDR3 has 15 residues. Germline loops: CDR1 SEHNR, CDR2 FQNEAQ (reference sequence). The CDR3 DNA reads as TGTGCCAGCAGCTTAGTGCGACACAACCAAGAGACCCAGTACTTC. Translated: CASSLVRHNQETQYF.

This clone was seen a handful of times. This chain connects TRBV11-2 to TRBJ2-1; D possibly corresponds to TRBD2 (6 bases). There are 15 residues in the CDR3. Germline V gene data show CDR1 as SGHAT and CDR2 as FQNNGV. V was clipped by 6 bases and J by 7 bases, with 19 bases between them. Written as DNA, the CDR3 is TGTGCCAGCAGAATCCCCTTCGCGGGAACAAATGAGCAGTTCTTC. Amino acids: CASRIPFAGTNEQFF.

This chain joins TRBV5-1 and TRBJ1-6; TRBD1 agrees at 7 bases. Trimming at V came to 4 bases and at J to 9 bases, leaving 10 bases not matched to a gene. The CDR3 has 15 residues. CDR1 is SGHRS and CDR2 is YFSETQ in the germline V gene. The chain's CDR3 is CASSIGGGASSPLHF. The CDR3 bases are TGCGCCAGCAGCATTGGAGGGGGCGCTAGTTCACCCCTCCACTTT.

The gene calls are TRBV28 and TRBJ2-3; no clear D gene. CDR3 length: 13 amino acids. Trimming stripped 5 bases from V and 9 bases from J, with 15 bases between. The V gene's germline CDR1 is MDHEN and CDR2 SYDVKM. CDR3 sequence: CASSQTPSSTQYF. For the CDR3, the DNA is TGTGCCAGCAGTCAGACACCCTCGAGCACGCAGTATTTT.

The rearrangement joins TRBV19 to TRBJ2-7; 9 nucleotides agree with TRBD2. The CDR3 extends over 15 amino acids. V was clipped by 2 bases and J by 3 bases; unmatched bases: 5. CDR1 and CDR2 (germline): LNHDA, SQIVND (reference sequence). This CDR3 is CASSIRAGGNYEQYF. In DNA form, the CDR3 reads TGTGCCAGTAGTATACGAGCGGGAGGTAACTACGAGCAGTACTTC.

The chain joins TRBV20-1 to TRBJ2-7; unclear D gene. The CDR3 consists of 11 residues. V dropped 6 bases and J dropped 4 bases, with 10 bases sitting between them. CDR1 DFQATT and CDR2 SNEGSKA come from the germline V gene (reference sequence). As DNA, the CDR3 is TGCAGTGCCACCGTGGGGTACGAGCAGTACTTC. It is translated as CSATVGYEQYF.

The rearrangement links TRBV7-2 to TRBJ2-3; D unclear. The germline V gene encodes CDR1 SGHTA and CDR2 FQGNSA. The CDR3 is 13 amino acids. Trimming removed 4 bases from V and 6 bases from J, with 11 bases in between. Here the CDR3 reads CASSSTPFDTQYF. In DNA, the CDR3 is TGTGCCAGCAGCTCGACTCCGTTTGATACGCAGTATTTT.

V and J are TRBV7-9 and TRBJ2-3; tentative D call: TRBD1 (7 bases). The CDR3 sequence is 16 residues long. Germline CDR1 is SEHNR and CDR2 is FQNEAQ (reference sequence). V was clipped by 0 bases and J by 2 bases, with 12 bases between them. In DNA form, the CDR3 reads TGTGCCAGCAGCTTAGCGCGGAGGGGGCTCACAGATACGCAGTATTTT. Translated: CASSLARRGLTDTQYF.

The rearrangement joins TRBV10-3 to TRBJ2-2; 9 positions agree with TRBD1. The V gene end was trimmed by 6 bases and the J gene end by 4 bases; junction bases not matched to a gene: 3. Germline CDR1 ENHRY, CDR2 SYGVKD. The CDR3 extends over 14 amino acids. Written as DNA, the CDR3 is TGTGCCATCAGCATGACAGGGGGCACCGGGGAGCTGTTTTTT. This sequence encodes CAISMTGGTGELFF.

This sequence joins TRBV6-6 and TRBJ2-1; unclear D gene. The CDR3 covers 12 residues. Trimming stripped 6 bases from V and 8 bases from J, with 11 bases between. Germline CDR1 reads MNHNY; CDR2 reads SVGAGI (reference sequence). CDR3: CASSFLSDEQFF. The CDR3 DNA is TGTGCCAGCAGCTTCCTCAGCGATGAGCAGTTCTTC.